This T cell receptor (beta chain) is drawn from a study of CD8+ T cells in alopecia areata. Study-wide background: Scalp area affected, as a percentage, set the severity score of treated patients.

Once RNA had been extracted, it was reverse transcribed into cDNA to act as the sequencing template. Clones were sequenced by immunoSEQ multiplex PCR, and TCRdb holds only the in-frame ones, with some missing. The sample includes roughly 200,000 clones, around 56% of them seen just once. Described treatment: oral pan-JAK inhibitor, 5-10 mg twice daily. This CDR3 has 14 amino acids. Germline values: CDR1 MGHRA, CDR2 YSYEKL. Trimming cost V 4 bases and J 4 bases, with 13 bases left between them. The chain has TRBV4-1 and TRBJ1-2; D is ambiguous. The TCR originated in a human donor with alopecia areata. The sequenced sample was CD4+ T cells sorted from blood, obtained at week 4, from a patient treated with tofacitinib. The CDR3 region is CASSPLGGSYGYTF. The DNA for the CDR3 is TGCGCCAGCAGCCCTTTGGGAGGGTCCTATGGCTACACCTTC.